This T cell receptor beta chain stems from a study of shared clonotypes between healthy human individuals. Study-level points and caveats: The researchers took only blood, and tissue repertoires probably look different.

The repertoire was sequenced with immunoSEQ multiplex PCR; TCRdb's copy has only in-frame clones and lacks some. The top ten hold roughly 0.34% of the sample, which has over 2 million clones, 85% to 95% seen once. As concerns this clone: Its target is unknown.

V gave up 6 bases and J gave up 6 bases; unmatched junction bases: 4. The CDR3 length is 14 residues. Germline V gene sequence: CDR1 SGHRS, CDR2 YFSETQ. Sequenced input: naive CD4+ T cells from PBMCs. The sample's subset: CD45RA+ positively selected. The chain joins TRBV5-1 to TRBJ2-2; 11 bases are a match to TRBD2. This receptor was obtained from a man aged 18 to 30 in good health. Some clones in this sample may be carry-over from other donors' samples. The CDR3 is CASKGLADSGELFF. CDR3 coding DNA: TGCGCCAGCAAGGGACTAGCGGACTCCGGGGAGCTGTTTTTT.